This is a list of T cell receptor beta chains from one sample in a study of blood T cell repertoires in COVID-19. Only in-frame clones appear in the TCRdb table, and some are missing; sequencing was by immunoSEQ multiplex PCR. The sample holds roughly 170,000 clones, about 80% seen once. Sequencing used peripheral blood. The receptors come from a human donor in a cohort sampled during active COVID-19. Both conserved end residues are part of each CDR3. The order of the fields is clone size, D gene, J gene, V gene, CDR3 protein, CDR3 DNA. The D gene is left open where the match is weak. Size values are once, few and many counts, or a class for expanded clones, and some rows have none.

-,-,TRBJ2-1,TRBV30,CAWSSLAETHRNEQFF,TGTGCCTGGAGTTCACTGGCGGAGACTCATCGGAATGAGCAGTTCTTC
once,-,TRBJ1-2,TRBV5-1,CASSQDGNNYGYTF,TGCGCCAGCAGCCAAGACGGGAATAACTATGGCTACACCTTC
-,-,TRBJ1-1,TRBV5-1,CASSLGHENTEAFF,TGCGCCAGCAGCTTGGGGCACGAGAACACTGAAGCTTTCTTT
few,-,TRBJ2-7,TRBV13,CASSLNLLYEQYF,TGTGCCAGCAGCTTAAATCTACTATACGAGCAGTACTTC
-,TRBD1,TRBJ2-2,TRBV19,CASSPPGTGVTGELFF,TGTGCCAGTAGCCCTCCAGGGACAGGGGTCACCGGGGAGCTGTTTTTT
-,TRBD1,TRBJ1-6,TRBV6-1,CASSETGGWSPLHF,TGTGCCAGCAGTGAAACAGGGGGCTGGTCACCCCTCCACTTT
-,-,TRBJ2-2,TRBV2,CASRPRGLNTGELFF,TGTGCCAGCAGGCCCAGGGGTTTGAACACCGGGGAGCTGTTTTTT
-,-,TRBJ2-1,TRBV11-2,CASSLVLVEQFF,TGTGCCAGCAGCTTAGTACTGGTCGAGCAGTTCTTC
-,TRBD2,TRBJ2-1,TRBV24-1,CATSPGTSGDNEQFF,TGTGCCACCAGTCCTGGGACTAGCGGGGACAATGAGCAGTTCTTC
-,-,TRBJ1-1,TRBV6-5,CASIGGTEAFF,TGTGCCAGCATTGGGGGGACTGAAGCTTTCTTT